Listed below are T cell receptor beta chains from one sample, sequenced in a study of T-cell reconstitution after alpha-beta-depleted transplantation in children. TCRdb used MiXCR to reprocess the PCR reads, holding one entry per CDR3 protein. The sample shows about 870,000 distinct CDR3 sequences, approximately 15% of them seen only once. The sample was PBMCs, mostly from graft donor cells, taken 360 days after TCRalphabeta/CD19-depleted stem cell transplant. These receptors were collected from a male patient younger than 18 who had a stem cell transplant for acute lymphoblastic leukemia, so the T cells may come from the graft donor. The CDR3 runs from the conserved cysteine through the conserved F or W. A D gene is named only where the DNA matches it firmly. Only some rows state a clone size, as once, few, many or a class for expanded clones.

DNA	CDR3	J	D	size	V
TGCAGCGCGGGGCCGGGACAGCTATACAATGAGCAGTTCTTC	CSAGPGQLYNEQFF	TRBJ2-1	TRBD1	.	TRBV29-1
TGTGCCAGCAGTGAAGCAGTTGACAGTACCTACGAGCAGTACTTC	CASSEAVDSTYEQYF	TRBJ2-7	.	.	TRBV6-1
TGTGCCAGCAGCTTGGGTTGGGACAGCGACCCGCGGGACTATGGCTACACCTTC	CASSLGWDSDPRDYGYTF	TRBJ1-2	TRBD1	many	TRBV5-5
TGTGCCAGCCCCTCCTCACCGGGGGCCTCGGAGCAGTACTTC	CASPSSPGASEQYF	TRBJ2-7	.	.	TRBV6-1
TGCGCCAGCAGCCAAGTTACGGCCAAGAGCTCCTACAATGAGCAGTTCTTC	CASSQVTAKSSYNEQFF	TRBJ2-1	.	few	TRBV4-1
TGTGCCAGCAGCTTGTCTGAGGGGATCTACGAGCAGTACTTC	CASSLSEGIYEQYF	TRBJ2-7	.	few	TRBV5-6
TGTGCCAGCAGCCCGACTAGTAGGTACAATGAGCAGTTCTTC	CASSPTSRYNEQFF	TRBJ2-1	.	.	TRBV5-4
TGCGCCAGCAGCTTGGCCGGGACTAGCGGGGTATACAATGAGCAGTTCTTC	CASSLAGTSGVYNEQFF	TRBJ2-1	TRBD2	many	TRBV5-1
TGTGCCAGCAGTGAACCCAGTTACTCCTCCTACAATGAGCAGTTCTTC	CASSEPSYSSYNEQFF	TRBJ2-1	.	.	TRBV25-1
TGTGCCAGCAGTCGTTTCACAGGGTCCCAAGAGACCCAGTACTTC	CASSRFTGSQETQYF	TRBJ2-5	.	many	TRBV6-5
TGTGCCAGCAGTCCCCCCCGGGACAGGCTCCTCTTC	CASSPPRDRLLF	TRBJ2-7	TRBD1	many	TRBV28
TGTGCCAGCAGCGTTGTGGGGACTGGGACCGGGGAGCTGTTTTTT	CASSVVGTGTGELFF	TRBJ2-2	.	many	TRBV9
TGTGCCATCAGTGATGACAGCTACGAGCAGTACTTC	CAISDDSYEQYF	TRBJ2-7	.	few	TRBV10-3
TGTGCCAGCAGACTAAAGCGGGAGAGATTACACGAGCAGTACTTC	CASRLKRERLHEQYF	TRBJ2-7	TRBD2	.	TRBV28
TGTGCCAGCAGTTTATCAGGACTAGCGGGAGATTTTTACGAGCAGTACTTC	CASSLSGLAGDFYEQYF	TRBJ2-7	TRBD2	many	TRBV28
TGCGCCAGCAGCTCGATTGGGTCAGATACGCAGTATTTT	CASSSIGSDTQYF	TRBJ2-3	.	few	TRBV5-1
TGCGCCAGCAGCCTCGCCCAATTGGGCTACGAGCAGTACTTC	CASSLAQLGYEQYF	TRBJ2-7	.	few	TRBV5-1
TGTGCCACCAGTGATTTTTCGGGGTACAATGAGCAGTTCTTC	CATSDFSGYNEQFF	TRBJ2-1	.	few	TRBV24-1
TGTGCCAGCAGGACACTATTACAGGGACGGAATCAGCCCCAGCATTTT	CASRTLLQGRNQPQHF	TRBJ1-5	.	few	TRBV6-1
TGTGCCAGCAGTTACTCGAGGGCCCAATACTCCTACGAGCAGTACTTC	CASSYSRAQYSYEQYF	TRBJ2-7	.	.	TRBV6-2/TRBV6-3
TGCGCCAGCAGCTCTCGAGATCGCTTGACAGGGGGGAGCTCCTACGAGCAGTACTTC	CASSSRDRLTGGSSYEQYF	TRBJ2-7	TRBD1	.	TRBV5-1
TGCGCCAGCAGCTTCTCAGCTACTTACGCAGATACGCAGTATTTT	CASSFSATYADTQYF	TRBJ2-3	.	few	TRBV5-1
TGTGCCATCAGTGAGTCGCGGGCAGAGGGCTGGGAAATTCCCCAAGAGACCCAGTACTTC	CAISESRAEGWEIPQETQYF	TRBJ2-5	.	.	TRBV10-3
TGTGCCAGCAGACCCCTGGGGGAGACCCAGTACTTC	CASRPLGETQYF	TRBJ2-5	.	few	TRBV12-3/TRBV12-4
TGTGCCAGCTCACAAGGGCCTGGGTATGGCTACACCTTC	CASSQGPGYGYTF	TRBJ1-2	.	.	TRBV18
TGTGCCGTCGGACAGGGAGAGAACAATGAGCAGTTCTTC	CAVGQGENNEQFF	TRBJ2-1	TRBD1	once	TRBV7-9
TGCAGCGTTGATCAGCGGGGAGGCTCCTACGAGCAGTACTTC	CSVDQRGGSYEQYF	TRBJ2-7	TRBD2	many	TRBV29-1
TGTGCCAGCAGTGAATCGCGGCGGCTGGTAGGAGAAAACACCATATATTTT	CASSESRRLVGENTIYF	TRBJ1-3	.	.	TRBV25-1